The 10 T cell receptor beta chains below come from one sample, sequenced in a study of blood T cell repertoires in COVID-19. Some clones are missing from TCRdb's copy, which holds only in-frame ones; the method was immunoSEQ multiplex PCR. The sample has some 110,000 clones; around 90% are singletons. The sample comprised peripheral blood. The receptors derive from a human donor in a cohort sampled during active COVID-19.

CDR3 DNA: TGTGCCACCAGTCGAGACAGGGAAGACACTGAAGCTTTCTTT. Translated, it gives CATSRDREDTEAFF. This rearrangement joins TRBV24-1 to TRBJ1-1; 7 bases are shared with TRBD1. This CDR3 spans 14 amino acids. The germline CDR1 and CDR2 sequences are KGHDR and SFDVKD. Trimming removed 6 bases from V and 3 bases from J; junction bases left unmatched: 6.

V and J are TRBV3-1 (or the pseudogene TRBV3-2) and TRBJ1-6; the D is unclear. The V gene's germline CDR1 is LGHDT and CDR2 YNNKEL (reference sequence). The CDR3 contains 16 residues. V shed 0 bases and J shed 8 bases, with 14 bases lying between them. The CDR3 nucleotides are TGTGCCAGCAGCCAAGAGTCTGGCAGAACCTATTCACCCCTCCACTTT. The encoded protein is CASSQESGRTYSPLHF.

CDR3: CASSLQGIQGGNEKLFF. CDR3 nucleotide sequence: TGTGCCAGCAGTCTACAGGGGATTCAGGGAGGTAATGAAAAACTGTTTTTT. The V gene is TRBV6-6, the J gene TRBJ1-4, with 7 bases identical to TRBD1. The germline CDR1 and CDR2 sequences are MNHNY and SVGAGI (reference sequence). V shed 5 bases, J shed 4 bases, and the junction held 13 bases outside the gene matches. CDR3 length equals 17 residues.

The V call is TRBV6-5, the J call TRBJ2-5; 7 positions agree with TRBD1. The length of the CDR3 is 14 residues. The ends lost 4 bases at V and 5 bases at J; junction bases unmatched: 7. CDR1 is MNHEY and CDR2 is SVGAGI in the germline V gene. CDR3 DNA sequence: TGTGCCAGCAGTTGGGCGCCGGGACAGGAGACCCAGTACTTC. This encodes CASSWAPGQETQYF.

The chain has TRBV19 and TRBJ2-5; 11 nucleotides line up with TRBD1. The CDR3 is 15 amino acids. Trimming cost V 5 bases and J 3 bases; bases outside gene matches: 5. Germline V gene data show CDR1 as LNHDA and CDR2 as SQIVND (reference sequence). This CDR3 reads CASSLDRGLEETQYF. CDR3 nucleotide sequence: TGTGCCAGTAGTTTGGACAGGGGGCTTGAAGAGACCCAGTACTTC.

The J gene is TRBJ1-2, the V gene TRBV6-5; D uncertain. The germline gives CDR1 MNHEY, CDR2 SVGAGI. The germline V and J ends were trimmed by 0 bases and 0 bases, with 5 bases remaining between them. CDR3 length: 14 residues. Here the CDR3 DNA reads TGTGCCAGCAGTTACTCGAGCACTAACTATGGCTACACCTTC. Translating gives CASSYSSTNYGYTF.

This rearrangement joins TRBV19 to TRBJ1-3; D might be TRBD1 (6 bases). V lost 5 bases, J lost 2 bases, and 22 bases lay in between. Germline V gene data show CDR1 as LNHDA and CDR2 as SQIVND (reference sequence). CDR3 length equals 18 residues. For the CDR3, the DNA is TGTGCCAGTAGTTGGACAGCGGGAGCGTTTGGGGCTGGAAACACCATATATTTT. It specifies CASSWTAGAFGAGNTIYF. The full variable domain, in which reference TRBV19 and TRBJ1-3 provide the parts outside the CDR3, is DGGITQSPKYLFRKEGQNVTLSCEQNLNHDAMYWYRQDPGQGLRLIYYSQIVNDFQKGDIAEGYSVSREKKESFPLTVTSAQKNPTAFYLCASSWTAGAFGAGNTIYFGEGSWLTVV.

Only a few counts were recorded for this clone. V gene TRBV24-1 combines with J gene TRBJ2-1; D is uncertain. The CDR3 is 17 residues long. The V gene's germline CDR1 is KGHDR and CDR2 SFDVKD. Trimming took off 3 bases at V and 2 bases at J, with 16 bases between the two ends. The chain's CDR3 is CATSDPTRVQTYNEQFF. The CDR3 region has the DNA TGTGCCACCAGTGATCCCACCCGGGTTCAAACCTACAATGAGCAGTTCTTC.

CDR3 nucleotides: TGTGCCAGCAGCCGCCCGGGACAGGGGGCTGGGGGCTACACCTTC. This codes for CASSRPGQGAGGYTF. The chain joins TRBV6-5 to TRBJ1-2; 12 bases are a match to TRBD1. CDR1 and CDR2 (germline): MNHEY, SVGAGI. The CDR3 is 15 residues long. V shed 6 bases, J shed 8 bases, and the junction held 10 bases outside the gene matches.

The chain has TRBV18 and TRBJ2-1; 9 nucleotides line up with TRBD2. Germline CDR1 KGHSH, CDR2 LQKENI. J lost 10 bases, V lost 3 bases, and 4 bases had no gene match. The CDR3 is 13 amino acids. The CDR3 sequence is CASSPRTSEEQFF. Here the CDR3 DNA reads TGTGCCAGCTCACCTCGGACTAGCGAAGAGCAGTTCTTC.